Presented here are 14 T cell receptor beta chains from one specimen sequenced in a study of T cells in tuberculosis. The data were produced by immunoSEQ multiplex PCR, yet TCRdb's version contains in-frame clones alone and is incomplete. The sample has some 30,000 clones, 92% seen once; the top ten hold approximately 6.2%. Time point specified: new active TB diagnosis, blood taken before or within 7 days of starting treatment. The sample was PBMCs, taken at tuberculosis diagnosis. Every receptor here comes from an adult with tuberculosis.

The rearrangement links TRBV7-3 to TRBJ2-1; the match to TRBD1 covers 8 bases. With 5 bases clipped from V and 4 bases from J, the junction kept 10 bases outside the gene matches. This CDR3 comprises 16 residues. The V gene's germline CDR1 is SGHTA and CDR2 FQGTGA. Here the CDR3 DNA reads TGTGCCAGCAGCACCCGGACAGGGAAATCTTACAATGAGCAGTTCTTC. Its protein is CASSTRTGKSYNEQFF.

This clone is deemed medium-sized. V is TRBV28 and J is TRBJ1-1, with D perhaps matching TRBD1 (5 bases). Trimming took 6 bases from V and 14 from J, leaving 16 bases between them. The CDR3 contains 11 residues. CDR1 and CDR2 (germline): MDHEN, SYDVKM. The DNA of the CDR3 is TGTGCCAGCAGCCCAGGGAATTGGGGCTTCTTT. It is translated as CASSPGNWGFF.

The rearrangement links TRBV7-3 to TRBJ2-5, with 7 bases that match TRBD2. The CDR3 loop spans 13 amino acids. Trimming removed 11 bases from V and 5 bases from J; junction bases left unmatched: 11. In germline, CDR1 is SGHTA, CDR2 FQGTGA. The CDR3 DNA reads as TGTGCCCAATCCGCGGGGAGGGCCGAGACCCAGTACTTC. Its protein is CAQSAGRAETQYF.

The chain combines TRBV5-8 with TRBJ1-2; 12 nucleotides align to TRBD1. The V gene end was trimmed by 0 bases and the J gene end by 8 bases; junction bases not matched to a gene: 8. The CDR3 length is 16 residues. Germline CDR1 is SGHTS and CDR2 is YDEGEE. CDR3 protein: CASSLAGDRGRKGYTF. The CDR3 bases are TGTGCCAGCAGCTTGGCCGGGGACAGGGGGCGTAAGGGCTACACCTTC.

The rearrangement uses TRBV29-1 and TRBJ2-5; 9 nucleotides match TRBD2. The J segment lost 5 bases and the V segment lost 5 bases, leaving 6 bases of the junction unmatched. Germline CDR1 and CDR2: SQVTM and ANQGSEA. This CDR3 is built from 13 residues. For the CDR3, the DNA is TGCAGCGTTCTCGGGAGCGGGGGGGAGACCCAGTACTTC. Protein product: CSVLGSGGETQYF.

The chain couples TRBV19 to TRBJ2-7; 7 bases are a match to TRBD2. From germline, CDR1 is LNHDA and CDR2 SQIVND (reference sequence). The CDR3 spans 15 residues. V gave up 5 bases and J gave up 2 bases; unmatched junction bases: 9. CDR3 sequence reads: CASSDGAGAAYEQYF. The CDR3 DNA reads TGTGCCAGTAGTGACGGGGCGGGAGCGGCCTACGAGCAGTACTTC. The variable domain in full, with the rest retrieved from reference TRBV19 and TRBJ2-7, is DGGITQSPKYLFRKEGQNVTLSCEQNLNHDAMYWYRQDPGQGLRLIYYSQIVNDFQKGDIAEGYSVSREKKESFPLTVTSAQKNPTAFYLCASSDGAGAAYEQYFGPGTRLTVT.

The chain uses TRBV27 and TRBJ2-7; D not certain. Germline CDR1 reads MNHEY; CDR2 reads SMNVEV (reference sequence). V lost 4 bases to trimming and J lost 0 bases, with 7 bases between them. The CDR3 spans 13 residues. The CDR3 DNA sequence: TGTGCCAGCAGTTACCGGAGCTCCTACGAGCAGTACTTC. This gives the protein CASSYRSSYEQYF.

The chain links TRBV10-2 to TRBJ2-7; unclear D gene. This CDR3 is 13 amino acids long. V was clipped by 3 bases and J by 3 bases, with 9 bases between them. Germline CDR1 WSHSY, CDR2 SAAADI. The CDR3 nucleotides read TGCGCCAGCAGTGATTCACTTAACTACGAGCAGTACTTC. As protein: CASSDSLNYEQYF.

There are a few counts of this clone. The V gene is TRBV2, the J gene TRBJ2-7; a possible D gene is TRBD2 (5 bases). CDR1 SNHLY and CDR2 FYNNEI come from the germline V gene. Trimming removed 11 bases from V and 3 bases from J, with 20 bases in between. This CDR3 spans 14 amino acids. CDR3 amino acids: CASQPTIPSYEQYF. CDR3 in DNA: TGTGCCTCCCAACCGACTATACCTAGCTACGAGCAGTACTTC.

The chain uses TRBV4-3 and TRBJ2-3, with 10 bases identical to TRBD1. The ends lost 3 bases at V and 5 bases at J; junction bases unmatched: 2. CDR1 and CDR2 (germline): LGHNA, YSLEER. This CDR3 is 14 amino acids long. CDR3 in DNA: TGCGCCAGCAGCCAGGACAGGGGGAAAGATACGCAGTATTTT. Its translation is CASSQDRGKDTQYF.

This chain uses TRBV5-5 with TRBJ1-4; a weak D match, TRBD1 (5 bases). Germline V gene sequence: CDR1 SGHKS, CDR2 YYEKEE (reference sequence). Trimming cost V 6 bases and J 3 bases, with 24 bases left between them. This CDR3 has 18 amino acids. CDR3 residues: CASTGGADPLPSNEKLFF. CDR3 DNA: TGTGCCAGCACCGGGGGAGCCGATCCCCTTCCGTCTAATGAAAAACTGTTTTTT.

The V gene is TRBV7-6, the J gene TRBJ2-1; TRBD2 matches at 10 bases. This CDR3 has 16 amino acids. The V gene end was trimmed by 1 base and the J gene end by 2 bases; junction bases not matched to a gene: 2. Per the germline V gene, CDR1 is SGHVS and CDR2 is FNYEAQ. The CDR3: CASSLVSGRPYNEQFF. The CDR3 DNA reads as TGTGCCAGCAGCTTAGTTAGCGGGAGGCCCTACAATGAGCAGTTCTTC.

The J gene is TRBJ2-5, the V gene TRBV4-1; 8 nucleotides line up with TRBD2. CDR3 length: 15 residues. In germline, CDR1 is MGHRA, CDR2 YSYEKL. Trimming took 1 base from V and 5 from J; bases not matched to a gene: 6. The CDR3 DNA sequence: TGCGCCAGCAGCCAAGCGGGAGGGCCGCGGGAGACCCAGTACTTC. It codes for CASSQAGGPRETQYF.

The rearrangement links TRBV5-8 to TRBJ1-1, with TRBD1 as a possible D gene (6 bases). The CDR3 sequence is 16 residues long. The V gene lost 2 bases and the J gene lost 5 bases, with 19 bases spanning the gap. CDR1 and CDR2 from the germline V gene are SGHTS and YDEGEE. The CDR3 DNA is TGTGCCAGCAGCTTCGGCCGGCAGGGGCGTAGAACTGAAGCTTTCTTT. Residues: CASSFGRQGRRTEAFF.